A single sample gave rise to the 12 T cell receptor beta chains below, sequenced in a study of T cell clonality in common variable immunodeficiency. Profiling relied on immunoSEQ multiplex PCR, and the TCRdb table lists in-frame clones only, not all of them. Singletons are absent from the sample, which has 35,000 to 50,000 clones. Sequences were obtained from peripheral blood mononuclear cells. These TCRs come from a person aged 18 to 70 in good health.

This clone showed up many times. The read halts 3 residues ahead of the CDR3 end, with the missing end drawn from the germline J gene. J is TRBJ1-1 and V is TRBV5-6, with D tentatively TRBD1 (6 bases). Germline CDR1 SGHDT, CDR2 YYEEEE. This CDR3 is 14 amino acids long. Trimming pared 3 bases from V and 3 bases from J, leaving 12 bases between. The CDR3 protein is CASSWGGRDTEAFF. CDR3 DNA (partial): TGTGCCAGCAGCTGGGGGGGGCGAGACACTGAA.

In the case of this clone: The read terminates 3 residues ahead of where the CDR3 ends, so the germline J gene completes it. Other nucleotide sequences from this sample produce the same CDR3. This rearrangement joins TRBV7-6 to TRBJ1-6; TRBD1 might be the D (5 bases). V shed 4 bases and J shed 8 bases, with 24 bases lying between them. In germline, CDR1 is SGHVS, CDR2 FNYEAQ. This CDR3 has 18 residues. The CDR3 loop reads CASSSAGGSLVFDSPLHF. The sequenced part of the CDR3 DNA is TGTGCCAGCAGCTCCGCCGGGGGTTCGCTGGTGTTTGATTCACCC. Filled out from reference TRBV7-6 and TRBJ1-6, the complete variable domain reads GAGVSQSPRYKVTKRGQDVALRCDPISGHVSLYWYRQALGQGPEFLTYFNYEAQQDKSGLPNDRFSAERPEGSISTLTIQRTEQRDSAMYRCASSSAGGSLVFDSPLHFGNGTRLTVT.

Many counts were recorded for this clone. From the germline J gene comes the end of the CDR3, since the read stops 3 residues before it. This chain connects TRBV11-2 to TRBJ2-1; 8 nucleotides align to TRBD2. The junction had 7 bases not matched to a gene; V was cut back by 1 base and J by 8 bases. From germline, CDR1 is SGHAT and CDR2 FQNNGV. This CDR3 region has 15 residues. The CDR3 here is CASSLVQAGVYEQFF. The part of the CDR3 DNA that was read is TGTGCCAGCAGCTTAGTTCAAGCGGGAGTCTATGAG.

This clone came up many times. Read data end 3 residues before the CDR3 end; the end is taken from the germline J gene. The chain links TRBV18 to TRBJ2-7; 9 positions agree with TRBD2. This CDR3 spans 16 amino acids. V gave up 4 bases and J gave up 0 bases; unmatched junction bases: 7. Germline V gives CDR1 KGHSH, CDR2 LQKENI. The sequenced CDR3 bases are TGTGCCAGCTCACGAACTAGCGGGTCCGGCTCCTACGAG. Encoded protein: CASSRTSGSGSYE. The CDR3 as a whole reads CASSRTSGSGSYEQYF.

Notes on this clone: The observed sequence ends 3 residues before the CDR3 terminus, with the missing tail filled in from the germline J gene. V and J are TRBV5-1 and TRBJ2-7; 8 nucleotides match TRBD2. The CDR3 is 14 amino acids. The V and J ends lost 4 bases and 5 bases, in that order; junction bases with no gene match: 8. Germline loops: CDR1 SGHRS, CDR2 YFSETQ. The part of the CDR3 DNA that was read is TGCGCCAGCAGCGGGGCCGGGGGGGCGAACGAG. This encodes CASSGAGGANE. The full CDR3 protein is CASSGAGGANEQYF.

There are many counts of this clone. The CDR3 is cut off 3 residues early in the read; its end comes from the germline J gene. This chain connects TRBV7-2 to TRBJ1-2, with 7 nucleotides matching TRBD1. The germline gives CDR1 SGHTA, CDR2 FQGNSA. There are 13 residues in the CDR3. The CDR3: CASSPGTVQGYTF. The covered CDR3 bases are TGTGCCAGCAGCCCCGGGACAGTCCAGGGC.

This clone ranks as medium-sized. Read data end 3 residues before the CDR3 end; the end is taken from the germline J gene. V usage is TRBV20-1 and J usage is TRBJ2-3, with 13 positions matching TRBD2. After removal of 4 bases from V and 4 bases from J, the junction contained 5 bases not matched to a gene. Per germline, CDR1 DFQATT and CDR2 SNEGSKA (reference sequence). The CDR3 has 15 amino acids. The sequenced CDR3 bases are TGCAGTGCTACCCGGACTAGCGGGAGAGCAGATACG. Protein sequence: CSATRTSGRADT. In full, the CDR3 reads CSATRTSGRADTQYF.

This clone has a count of ten or more. From the germline J gene comes the end of the CDR3, since the read stops 3 residues before it. J is TRBJ2-3 and V is TRBV5-4; TRBD2 aligns across 10 bases. This CDR3 contains 16 residues. V lost 3 bases and J lost 3; bases outside the gene matches: 7. Per germline, CDR1 SGHNT and CDR2 YYREEE (reference sequence). The CDR3 loop reads CASSSKAGGVTDTQYF. The sequenced CDR3 bases are TGTGCCAGCAGCTCCAAAGCGGGAGGGGTGACAGATACG.

This clone was picked up many times. Other nucleotide sequences from this sample produce the same CDR3. The CDR3 spells CASSLQGATDTQYF. The covered CDR3 bases are TGTGCCAGCAGCTTGCAGGGGGCGACAGATACG. The genes are TRBV5-6 and TRBJ2-3; 8 positions agree with TRBD1. The read ends 3 residues before the CDR3 terminus; that terminus is restored from the germline J gene. The CDR3 contains 14 residues. Looked up from germline, CDR1 is SGHDT and CDR2 is YYEEEE. V lost 1 base to trimming and J lost 3 bases; unmatched junction nucleotides: 1.

This clone was observed many times. The read ends 3 residues early relative to the CDR3; the germline J gene fills the gap. The genes are TRBV5-1 and TRBJ2-7; D may be TRBD2 (5 bases). The germline V gene has CDR1 SGHRS and CDR2 YFSETQ. V was shortened by 2 bases and J by 1 base, with 13 bases between the two germline ends. The CDR3 has 15 amino acids. The CDR3 reads CASSLKLEGSYEQYF. The sequenced CDR3 bases are TGCGCCAGCAGCTTAAAACTTGAGGGTTCCTACGAG. The full variable domain, completed using reference TRBV5-1 and TRBJ2-7, is KAGVTQTPRYLIKTRGQQVTLSCSPISGHRSVSWYQQTPGQGLQFLFEYFSETQRNKGNFPGRFSGRQFSNSRSEMNVSTLELGDSALYLCASSLKLEGSYEQYFGPGTRLTVT.

Ten or more counts support this clone. The CDR3 is cut off 3 residues early in the read; its end comes from the germline J gene. The genes are TRBV12-3 or TRBV12-4 and TRBJ2-7; possible D gene TRBD1, 5 bases. CDR3 length: 13 residues. The ends were cut back, 3 bases at V and 3 bases at J, with 9 bases in the middle. CDR3 amino acids: CASSFQGGYEQYF. The DNA read from the CDR3 is TGTGCCAGCAGTTTCCAGGGTGGCTACGAG.

This clone was seen many times. The DNA ends 3 residues before the CDR3 does, and the rest of the CDR3 is filled in from the germline J gene. The chain has TRBV20-1 and TRBJ2-7, with TRBD1 identical over 8 bases. V gave up 1 base and J gave up 2 bases; unmatched junction bases: 10. The CDR3 runs 16 residues. Per the germline V gene, CDR1 is DFQATT and CDR2 is SNEGSKA (reference sequence). The CDR3 protein is CSARAPGQATTYEQYF. The CDR3 DNA, read in part, is TGCAGTGCTAGAGCCCCGGGACAGGCGACAACCTACGAG.